The TCR beta chain under discussion was sequenced for a study of metastatic and nonmetastatic thyroid tumors. Germline-derived CDR1 and CDR2 are LNHDA and SQIVND (reference sequence). Trimming shortened V by 6 bases and J by 0 bases, and 12 bases separated the two germline ends. This CDR3 contains 15 residues. Broader study findings: It was reportedly found that TCR beta diversity was significantly higher in malignant thyroid tumors than in benign nodules, a difference seen in both blood and tumor samples.

Each patient came to thyroid surgery without any prior treatment (of any kind). Original processing methods: Clinicopathological groups differed in CDR3, with these differences serving to build a distant-metastasis classifier for papillary thyroid cancer. Through MiXCR, TCRdb re-clonotyped the PCR reads. TCRdb's processing, not the authors' own work, is the source of the V and J calls. This table holds under 35,000 clones, 24% found once. This clone appeared many times. Antigen unknown. The chain couples TRBV19 to TRBJ1-5; no firm D call. The receptor comes from a female donor with papillary thyroid cancer or a benign thyroid nodule (not recorded which). Some clones in this sample may be carry-over from other donors' samples. The sequencing sample was made of blood. CDR3 region: CASSSGPYSNQPQHF. CDR3 bases: TGTGCCAGTAGCTCCGGACCGTATAGCAATCAGCCCCAGCATTTT. Supplemented by reference TRBV19 and TRBJ1-5, the full variable domain reads DGGITQSPKYLFRKEGQNVTLSCEQNLNHDAMYWYRQDPGQGLRLIYYSQIVNDFQKGDIAEGYSVSREKKESFPLTVTSAQKNPTAFYLCASSSGPYSNQPQHFGDGTRLSIL.